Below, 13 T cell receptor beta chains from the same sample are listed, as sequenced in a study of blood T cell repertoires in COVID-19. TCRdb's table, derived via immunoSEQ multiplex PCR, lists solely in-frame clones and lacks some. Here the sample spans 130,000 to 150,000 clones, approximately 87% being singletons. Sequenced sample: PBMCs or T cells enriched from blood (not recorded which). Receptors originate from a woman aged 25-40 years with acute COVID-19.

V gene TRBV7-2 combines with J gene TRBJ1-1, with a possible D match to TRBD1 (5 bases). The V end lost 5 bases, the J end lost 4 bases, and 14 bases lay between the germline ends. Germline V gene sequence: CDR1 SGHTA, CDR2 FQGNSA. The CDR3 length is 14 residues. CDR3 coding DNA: TGTGCCAGCAGCCCGACGGGGGGGAGCACTGAAGCTTTCTTT. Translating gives CASSPTGGSTEAFF.

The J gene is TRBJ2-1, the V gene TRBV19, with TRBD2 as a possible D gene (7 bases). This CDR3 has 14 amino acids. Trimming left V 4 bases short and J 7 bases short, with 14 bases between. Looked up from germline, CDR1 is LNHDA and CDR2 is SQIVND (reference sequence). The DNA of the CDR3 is TGTGCCAGTAGTAGGAGGGGGGAGGGAAATGAGCAGTTCTTC. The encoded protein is CASSRRGEGNEQFF.

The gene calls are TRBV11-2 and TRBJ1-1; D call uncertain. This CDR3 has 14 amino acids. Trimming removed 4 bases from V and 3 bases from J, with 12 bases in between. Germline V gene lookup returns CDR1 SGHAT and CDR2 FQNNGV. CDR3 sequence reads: CASSYAADDTEAFF. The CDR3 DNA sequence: TGTGCCAGCAGCTACGCGGCGGATGACACTGAAGCTTTCTTT.

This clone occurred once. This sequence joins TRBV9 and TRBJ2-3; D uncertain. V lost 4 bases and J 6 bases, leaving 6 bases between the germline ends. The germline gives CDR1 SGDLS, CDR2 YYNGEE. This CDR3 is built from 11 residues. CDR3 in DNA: TGTGCCAGCAGCTTCCTGGATACGCAGTATTTT. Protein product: CASSFLDTQYF.

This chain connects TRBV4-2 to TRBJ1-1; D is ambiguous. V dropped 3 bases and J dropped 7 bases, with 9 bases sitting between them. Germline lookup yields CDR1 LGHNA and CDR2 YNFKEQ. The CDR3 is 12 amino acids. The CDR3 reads CASSQWEGEAFF. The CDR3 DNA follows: TGTGCCAGCAGCCAGTGGGAGGGTGAAGCTTTCTTT.

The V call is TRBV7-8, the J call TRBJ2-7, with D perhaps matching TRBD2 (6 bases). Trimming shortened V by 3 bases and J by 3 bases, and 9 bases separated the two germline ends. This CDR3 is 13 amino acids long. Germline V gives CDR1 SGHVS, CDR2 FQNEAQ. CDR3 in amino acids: CASSLGDFYEQYF. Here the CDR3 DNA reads TGTGCCAGCAGCTTGGGGGACTTCTACGAGCAGTACTTC.

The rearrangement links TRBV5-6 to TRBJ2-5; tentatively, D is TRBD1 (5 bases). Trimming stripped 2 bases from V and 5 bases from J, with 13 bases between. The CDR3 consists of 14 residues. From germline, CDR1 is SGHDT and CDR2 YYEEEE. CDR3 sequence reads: CASSLVRAGETQYF. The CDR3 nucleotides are TGTGCCAGCAGCTTAGTCCGGGCAGGGGAGACCCAGTACTTC.

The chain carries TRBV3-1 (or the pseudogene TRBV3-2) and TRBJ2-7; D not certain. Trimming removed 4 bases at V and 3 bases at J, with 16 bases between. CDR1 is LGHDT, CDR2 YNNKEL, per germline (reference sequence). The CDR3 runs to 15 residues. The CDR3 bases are TGTGCCAGCAGCCGTCTGTTGAGTAGTGGCTACGAGCAGTACTTC. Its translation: CASSRLLSSGYEQYF.

CDR3 sequence reads: CATSRAQGESDTQYF. CDR3 sequence (DNA): TGTGCCACCAGCAGAGCCCAGGGGGAGTCAGATACGCAGTATTTT. The chain uses TRBV15 and TRBJ2-3; 7 nucleotides line up with TRBD1. The V segment lost 1 base and the J segment 4 bases; nucleotides outside the gene matches: 5. The CDR3 loop spans 15 amino acids. In germline, CDR1 is LNHNV, CDR2 YYDKDF (reference sequence).

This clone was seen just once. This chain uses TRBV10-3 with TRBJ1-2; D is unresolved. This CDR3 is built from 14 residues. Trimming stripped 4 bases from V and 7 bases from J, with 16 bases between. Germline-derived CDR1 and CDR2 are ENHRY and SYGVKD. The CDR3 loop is CAISGPALAGGYTF. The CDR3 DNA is TGTGCCATCAGTGGGCCTGCTCTGGCGGGTGGCTACACCTTC.

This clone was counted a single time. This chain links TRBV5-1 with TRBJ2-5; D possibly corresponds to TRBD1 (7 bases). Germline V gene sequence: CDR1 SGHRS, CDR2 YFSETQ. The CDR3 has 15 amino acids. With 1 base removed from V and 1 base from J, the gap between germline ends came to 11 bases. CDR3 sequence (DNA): TGCGCCAGCAGCTTGTGGGGGGACAGCCAAGAGACCCAGTACTTC. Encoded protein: CASSLWGDSQETQYF.

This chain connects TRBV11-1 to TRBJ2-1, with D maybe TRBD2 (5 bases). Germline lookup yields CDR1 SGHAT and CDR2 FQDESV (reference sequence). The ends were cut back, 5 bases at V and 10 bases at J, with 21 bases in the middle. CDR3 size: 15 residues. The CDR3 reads CASSPSTRTSGEQFF. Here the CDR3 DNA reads TGTGCCAGCAGCCCCTCTACACGGACTTCGGGGGAGCAGTTCTTC. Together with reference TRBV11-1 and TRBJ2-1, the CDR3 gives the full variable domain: EAEVAQSPRYKITEKSQAVAFWCDPISGHATLYWYRQILGQGPELLVQFQDESVVDDSQLPKDRFSAERLKGVDSTLKIQPAELGDSAMYLCASSPSTRTSGEQFFGPGTRLTVL.

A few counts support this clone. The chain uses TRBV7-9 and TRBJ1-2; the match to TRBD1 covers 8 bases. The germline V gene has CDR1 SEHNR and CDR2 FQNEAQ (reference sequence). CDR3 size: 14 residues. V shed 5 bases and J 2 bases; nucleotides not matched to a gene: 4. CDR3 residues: CASSQGQENYGYTF. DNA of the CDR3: TGTGCCAGCAGCCAGGGACAGGAGAACTATGGCTACACCTTC. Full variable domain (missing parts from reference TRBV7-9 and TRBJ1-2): DTGVSQNPRHKITKRGQNVTFRCDPISEHNRLYWYRQTLGQGPEFLTYFQNEAQLEKSRLLSDRFSAERPKGSFSTLEIQRTEQGDSAMYLCASSQGQENYGYTFGSGTRLTVV.